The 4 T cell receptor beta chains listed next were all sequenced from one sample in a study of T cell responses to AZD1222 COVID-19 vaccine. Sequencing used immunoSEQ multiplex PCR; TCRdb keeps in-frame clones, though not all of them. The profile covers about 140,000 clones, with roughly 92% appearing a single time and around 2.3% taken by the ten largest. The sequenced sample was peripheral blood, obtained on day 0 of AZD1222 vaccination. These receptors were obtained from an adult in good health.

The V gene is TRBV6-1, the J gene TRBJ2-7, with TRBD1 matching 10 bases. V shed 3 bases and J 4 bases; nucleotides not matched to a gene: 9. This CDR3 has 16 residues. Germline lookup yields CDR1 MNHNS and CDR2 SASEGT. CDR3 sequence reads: CASSDPTGTGVYEQYF. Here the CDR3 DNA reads TGTGCCAGCAGTGATCCTACCGGGACAGGGGTGTACGAGCAGTACTTC.

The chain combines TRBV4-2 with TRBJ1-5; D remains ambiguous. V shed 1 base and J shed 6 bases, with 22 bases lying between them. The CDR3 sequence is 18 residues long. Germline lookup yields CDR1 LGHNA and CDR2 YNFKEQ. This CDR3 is CASSQVGEPGNSGQPQHF. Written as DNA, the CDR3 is TGTGCCAGCAGCCAAGTAGGAGAGCCCGGAAACAGCGGTCAGCCCCAGCATTTT.

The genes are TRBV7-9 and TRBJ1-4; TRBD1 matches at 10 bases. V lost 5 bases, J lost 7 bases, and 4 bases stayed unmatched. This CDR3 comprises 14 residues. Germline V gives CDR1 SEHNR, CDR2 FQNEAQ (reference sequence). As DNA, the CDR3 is TGTGCCAGCAGCCAGGACAGGGGGGGTGAAAAACTGTTTTTT. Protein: CASSQDRGGEKLFF. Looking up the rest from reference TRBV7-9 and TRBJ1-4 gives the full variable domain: DTGVSQNPRHKITKRGQNVTFRCDPISEHNRLYWYRQTLGQGPEFLTYFQNEAQLEKSRLLSDRFSAERPKGSFSTLEIQRTEQGDSAMYLCASSQDRGGEKLFFGSGTQLSVL.

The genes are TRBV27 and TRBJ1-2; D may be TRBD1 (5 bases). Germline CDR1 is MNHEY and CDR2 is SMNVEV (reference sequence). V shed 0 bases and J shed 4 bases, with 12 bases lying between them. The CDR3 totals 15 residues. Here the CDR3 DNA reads TGTGCCAGCAGTTTATCGTATCAGGGAACCTATGGCTACACCTTC. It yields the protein CASSLSYQGTYGYTF.